The present T cell receptor (beta chain) was sequenced within a study of neoadjuvant nivolumab and ipilimumab in lung cancer. Profiled with immunoSEQ multiplex PCR; TCRdb holds only in-frame clones, not every one. The sample lists around 20,000 clones, 75% to 85% occurring once. The CDR3 is 18 amino acids. The germline V gene encodes CDR1 SGHRS and CDR2 YFSETQ. The V gene end was trimmed by 4 bases and the J gene end by 0 bases; junction bases not matched to a gene: 10. Comments on this clone: The target antigen is unknown.

Study-level points and caveats: Higher pretherapy blood TCR richness went with higher resected-tumor richness. TCR richness and clonality were higher in tumors than adjacent uninvolved lung. Pathologic regression was not significantly tied to TCR clonality. TCR sequencing covered a small number of samples.

This rearrangement joins TRBV5-1 to TRBJ2-2; the match to TRBD2 covers 9 bases. The sequences come from tumor tissue, collected after neoadjuvant nivolumab, alone or with ipilimumab, at or shortly before surgery. This TCR came from an adult with non-small cell lung cancer. This chain's CDR3 is CASSGVLAGTSNTGELFF. The CDR3 region has the DNA TGCGCCAGCAGCGGGGTGCTAGCGGGAACCTCGAACACCGGGGAGCTGTTTTTT.